Below are 7 T cell receptor beta chains sequenced from a single sample in a study of cytomegalovirus exposure and HLA in healthy donors. PCR primers comprised 60 Vbeta and 13 Jbeta primers. Assay: immunoSEQ multiplex PCR; the TCRdb copy retains only in-frame clones and omits some. The repertoire has tens of thousands of clones, around 78% of them found once; the top ten carry 1.5% to 2%. Sequencing was done on a sample of PBMCs. The origin of the receptors is a man in his forties in good health and CMV-seronegative.

V usage is TRBV6-6 and J usage is TRBJ2-7, with D tentatively TRBD1 (5 bases). Germline lookup yields CDR1 MNHNY and CDR2 SVGAGI (reference sequence). The CDR3 has 12 residues. V was shortened by 6 bases and J by 2 bases, with 8 bases between the two germline ends. The CDR3 loop is CASSPDTYEQYF. CDR3 sequence (DNA): TGTGCCAGCAGCCCGGACACCTACGAGCAGTACTTC.

This clone was seen a handful of times. The J gene is TRBJ1-1, the V gene TRBV2; 9 bases map to TRBD1. The V and J ends lost 5 bases and 7 bases, in that order; junction bases with no gene match: 8. The CDR3 sequence is 14 residues long. The germline V gene has CDR1 SNHLY and CDR2 FYNNEI. CDR3 in amino acids: CASSTGGQGLEAFF. CDR3 coding DNA: TGTGCCAGCAGTACTGGGGGACAGGGCCTTGAAGCTTTCTTT.

The chain couples TRBV18 to TRBJ1-1, with 7 bases matching TRBD1. The CDR3 contains 12 residues. The germline gives CDR1 KGHSH, CDR2 LQKENI. The trim removed 3 bases at V and 7 bases at J, leaving 2 bases unmatched. The CDR3: CASSPRDSEAFF. As DNA, the CDR3 is TGTGCCAGCTCACCCCGGGACAGTGAAGCTTTCTTT.

This clone was seen a handful of times. The V gene is TRBV29-1, the J gene TRBJ1-2; TRBD1 agrees at 11 bases. CDR3 length: 16 residues. The trim removed 6 bases at V and 5 bases at J, leaving 14 bases unmatched. CDR1 is SQVTM and CDR2 is ANQGSEA in the germline V gene. In DNA, the CDR3 is TGCAGCGTGGAGAGTTTGGGACAGGGGGAGGGGTATGGCTACACCTTC. It translates to CSVESLGQGEGYGYTF.

The V and J genes are TRBV5-1 and TRBJ1-4, with D perhaps matching TRBD1 (6 bases). The CDR3 loop spans 18 amino acids. The germline gives CDR1 SGHRS, CDR2 YFSETQ. V lost 0 bases to trimming and J lost 0 bases, with 15 bases between them. CDR3 in amino acids: CASSLVARGGSTNEKLFF. The DNA of the CDR3 is TGCGCCAGCAGCTTGGTCGCCAGGGGAGGGTCAACTAATGAAAAACTGTTTTTT.

The chain joins TRBV7-8 to TRBJ1-4, with 9 bases that match TRBD1. CDR1 and CDR2 (germline): SGHVS, FQNEAQ. J lost 4 bases, V lost 4 bases, and 10 bases had no gene match. This CDR3 spans 17 amino acids. The CDR3 DNA sequence: TGTGCCAGCAGCTCCGGGACAGGGACGGGGATTAATGAAAAACTGTTTTTT. The encoded protein is CASSSGTGTGINEKLFF.

The J gene is TRBJ1-2, the V gene TRBV6-5; 9 bases are a match to TRBD1. Germline assignment: CDR1 MNHEY and CDR2 SVGAGI. The CDR3 covers 14 residues. V lost 6 bases to trimming and J lost 2 bases; unmatched junction nucleotides: 4. CDR3 bases: TGTGCCAGCAGCCGGACAGGGGTCAACTATGGCTACACCTTC. Protein sequence: CASSRTGVNYGYTF.